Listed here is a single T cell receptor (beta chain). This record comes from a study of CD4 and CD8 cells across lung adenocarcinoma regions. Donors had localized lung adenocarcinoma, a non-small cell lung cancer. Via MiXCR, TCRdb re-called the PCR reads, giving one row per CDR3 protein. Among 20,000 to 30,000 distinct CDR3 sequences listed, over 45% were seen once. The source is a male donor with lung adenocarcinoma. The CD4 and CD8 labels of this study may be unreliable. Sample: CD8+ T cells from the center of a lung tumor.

CDR3 sequence: CASSQYQGGGHETQYF. CDR3 DNA sequence: TGTGCCAGCAGTCAATACCAAGGTGGGGGGCACGAGACCCAGTACTTC. The chain recombines TRBV6-1 with TRBJ2-1, with D perhaps matching TRBD1 or TRBD2 (6 bases each). Judging by the DNA end, TRBJ2-5 fits better; the J call may be wrong. CDR1 is MNHNS and CDR2 is SASEGT in the germline V gene. The CDR3 totals 16 residues.